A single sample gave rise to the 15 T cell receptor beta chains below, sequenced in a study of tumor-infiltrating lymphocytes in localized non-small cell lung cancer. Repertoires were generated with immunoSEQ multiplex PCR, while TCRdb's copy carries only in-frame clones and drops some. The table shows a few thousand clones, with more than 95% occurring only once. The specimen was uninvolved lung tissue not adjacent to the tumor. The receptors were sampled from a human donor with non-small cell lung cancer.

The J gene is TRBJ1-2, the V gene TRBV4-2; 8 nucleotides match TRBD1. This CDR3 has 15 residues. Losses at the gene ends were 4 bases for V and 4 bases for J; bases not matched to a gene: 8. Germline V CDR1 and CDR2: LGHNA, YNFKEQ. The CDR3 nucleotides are TGTGCCAGCAGCCTAGTAGGACAGGGTCGCTATGGCTACACCTTC. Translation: CASSLVGQGRYGYTF.

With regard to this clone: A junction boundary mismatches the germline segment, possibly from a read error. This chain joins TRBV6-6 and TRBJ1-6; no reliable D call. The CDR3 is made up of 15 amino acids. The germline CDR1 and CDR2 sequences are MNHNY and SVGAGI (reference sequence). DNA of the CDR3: TGTACCAGCAGTTACACCGACACCTATAATTCACCCCTCCACTTT. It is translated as CTSSYTDTYNSPLHF.

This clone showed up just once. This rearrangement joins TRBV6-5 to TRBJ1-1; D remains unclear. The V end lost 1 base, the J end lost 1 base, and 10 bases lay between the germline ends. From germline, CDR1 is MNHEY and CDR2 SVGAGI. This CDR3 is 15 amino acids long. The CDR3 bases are TGTGCCAGCAGTTACTACGTACACGGGAACACTGAAGCTTTCTTT. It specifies CASSYYVHGNTEAFF.

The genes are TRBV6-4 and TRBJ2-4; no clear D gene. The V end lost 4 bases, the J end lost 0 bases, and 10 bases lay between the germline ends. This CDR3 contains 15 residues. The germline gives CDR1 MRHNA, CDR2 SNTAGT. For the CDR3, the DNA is TGTGCCAGCAGTGTGAAGGGTCTAGCCAAAAACATTCAGTACTTC. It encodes CASSVKGLAKNIQYF.

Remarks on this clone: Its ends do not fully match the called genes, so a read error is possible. This CDR3 is CASSLEGLHGYTF. The CDR3 coding sequence is TGTGCCAGTAGTTTAGAGGGCTTGCATGGCTACACCTTC. The chain combines TRBV19 with TRBJ1-2, with D uncertain. Germline CDR1 and CDR2: LNHDA and SQIVND (reference sequence). The length of the CDR3 is 13 residues.

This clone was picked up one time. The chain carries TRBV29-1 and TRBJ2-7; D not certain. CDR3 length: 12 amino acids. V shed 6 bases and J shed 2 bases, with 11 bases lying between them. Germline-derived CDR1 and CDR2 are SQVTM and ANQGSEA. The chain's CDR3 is CSVPTGPYEQYF. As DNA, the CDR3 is TGCAGCGTCCCGACTGGACCCTACGAGCAGTACTTC.

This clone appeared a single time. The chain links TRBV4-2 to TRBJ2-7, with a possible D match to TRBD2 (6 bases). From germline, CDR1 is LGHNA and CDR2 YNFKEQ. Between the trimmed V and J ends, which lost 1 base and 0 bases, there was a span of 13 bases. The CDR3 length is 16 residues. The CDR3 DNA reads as TGTGCCAGCAGCCAAGTCCTTGGAGGGACCTCCTACGAGCAGTACTTC. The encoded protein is CASSQVLGGTSYEQYF.

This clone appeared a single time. The CDR3 reads CASTPGGGPGQPQHF. DNA of the CDR3: TGTGCCAGCACTCCAGGGGGGGGTCCGGGTCAGCCCCAGCATTTT. The chain is built from TRBV6-5 and TRBJ1-5; 7 bases line up with TRBD1. Trimming at V came to 7 bases and at J to 6 bases, leaving 12 bases not matched to a gene. This CDR3 is built from 15 residues. CDR1 and CDR2 from the germline V gene are MNHEY and SVGAGI.

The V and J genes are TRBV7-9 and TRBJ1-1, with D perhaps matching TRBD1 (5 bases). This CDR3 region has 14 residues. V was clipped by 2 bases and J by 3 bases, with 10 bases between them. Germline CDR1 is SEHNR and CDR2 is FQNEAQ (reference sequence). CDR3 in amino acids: CASSLQLGDTEAFF. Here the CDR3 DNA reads TGTGCCAGCAGCTTACAACTAGGGGACACTGAAGCTTTCTTT.

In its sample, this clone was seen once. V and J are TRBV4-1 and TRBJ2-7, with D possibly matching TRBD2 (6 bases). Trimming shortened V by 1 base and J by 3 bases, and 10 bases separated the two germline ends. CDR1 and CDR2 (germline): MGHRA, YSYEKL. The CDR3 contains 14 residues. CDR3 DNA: TGCGCCAGCAGCCAAGCGGGAGACCTCTACGAGCAGTACTTC. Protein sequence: CASSQAGDLYEQYF.

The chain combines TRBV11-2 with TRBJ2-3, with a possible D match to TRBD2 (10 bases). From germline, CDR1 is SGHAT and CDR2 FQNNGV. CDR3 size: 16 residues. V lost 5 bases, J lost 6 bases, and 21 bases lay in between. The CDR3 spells CASSQRGGTGIDTQYF. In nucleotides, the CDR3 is TGTGCCAGCAGCCAGCGGGGGGGGACAGGGATCGATACGCAGTATTTT.

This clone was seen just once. The CDR3 DNA is TGTGCCAGCAGCCCACAGGGGAAATACGAGCAGTACTTC. Residues: CASSPQGKYEQYF. The chain employs TRBV7-9 and TRBJ2-7, with TRBD1 identical over 7 bases. The CDR3 is 13 residues long. Germline V gene sequence: CDR1 SEHNR, CDR2 FQNEAQ (reference sequence). The V gene end was trimmed by 5 bases and the J gene end by 4 bases; junction bases not matched to a gene: 5.

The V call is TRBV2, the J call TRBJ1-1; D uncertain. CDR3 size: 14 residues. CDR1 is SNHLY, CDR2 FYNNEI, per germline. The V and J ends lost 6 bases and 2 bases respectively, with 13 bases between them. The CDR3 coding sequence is TGTGCCAGCAGAGTCGAGGGCGCTAACACTGAAGCTTTCTTT. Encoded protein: CASRVEGANTEAFF.

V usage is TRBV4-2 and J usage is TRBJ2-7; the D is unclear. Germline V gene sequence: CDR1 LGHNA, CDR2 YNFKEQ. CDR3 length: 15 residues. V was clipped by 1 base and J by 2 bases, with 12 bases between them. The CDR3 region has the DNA TGTGCCAGCAGCCAAGTAGGGCGGACCGCCTACGAGCAGTACTTC. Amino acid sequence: CASSQVGRTAYEQYF.

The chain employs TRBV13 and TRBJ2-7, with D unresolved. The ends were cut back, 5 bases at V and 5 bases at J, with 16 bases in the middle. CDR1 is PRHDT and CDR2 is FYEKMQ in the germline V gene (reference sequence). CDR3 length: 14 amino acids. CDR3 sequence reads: CASSPPSGTNEQYF. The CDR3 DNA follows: TGTGCCAGCAGCCCTCCATCAGGAACCAACGAGCAGTACTTC.